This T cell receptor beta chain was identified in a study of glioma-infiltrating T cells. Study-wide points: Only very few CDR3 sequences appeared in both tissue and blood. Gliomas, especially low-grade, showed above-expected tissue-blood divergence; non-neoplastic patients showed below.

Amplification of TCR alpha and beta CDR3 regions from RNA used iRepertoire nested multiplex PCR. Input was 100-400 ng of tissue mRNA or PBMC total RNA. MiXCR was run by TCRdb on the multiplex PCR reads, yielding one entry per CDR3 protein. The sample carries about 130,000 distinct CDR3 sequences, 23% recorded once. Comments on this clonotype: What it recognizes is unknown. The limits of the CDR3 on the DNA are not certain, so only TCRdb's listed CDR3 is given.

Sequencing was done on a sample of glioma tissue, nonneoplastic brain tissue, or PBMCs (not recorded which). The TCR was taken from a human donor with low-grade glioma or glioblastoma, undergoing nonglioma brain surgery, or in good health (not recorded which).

The CDR3 loop reads CASSSSGLAGSEQFF. The genes are TRBV6-1 and TRBJ2-1; the table's D call TRBD2 went unverified against the DNA. Germline loops: CDR1 MNHNS, CDR2 SASEGT. The CDR3 length equals 15 residues, ends included.